A selection of T cell receptor beta chains follows, all from one sample in a study of blood T cell repertoires in COVID-19. Here immunoSEQ multiplex PCR was the method, and the copy in TCRdb shows in-frame clones only, minus some. The sample holds more than 150,000 clones, 65% to 85% seen once. What was sequenced was PBMCs or T cells enriched from blood (not recorded which). These receptors came from a woman aged 60 to 75 who had recovered from COVID-19. Each CDR3 is given without its conserved first and last residue. A D gene is named only where the DNA matches it firmly.

d_call v_call cdr3_aa
. TRBV2 ASSEGLSANYGYT
. TRBV7-9 ASSLYGRNTEAF
. TRBV6-5 ATTGYTEAF
. TRBV4-1 ASSPVGAVSYEQY
. TRBV6-1 ASSEFGGYGYT
. TRBV11-2 ASSHIGAGLRSPLH
. TRBV6-5 ASSFHQKNGYT
. TRBV2 ASSDASGANVLT
. TRBV7-3 ASSPGRNQPQH
. TRBV10-3 AIRIAGTYEQY
. TRBV30 AGGRSWNSPLH
. TRBV7-3 ASSSGGQDEQY
TRBD1 TRBV7-9 ASSSGQGDVGNTIY
. TRBV3-1/TRBV3-2 ASSLLSGPQYEQY
. TRBV2 ASSEGFGFTDTQY
. TRBV27 ASSLRGFNQPQH
TRBD1 TRBV7-3 ASSLSGTANEKLF
. TRBV27 ASSRTTRAEQF
TRBD1 TRBV5-1 ASSPQGPFNEKLF
TRBD1 TRBV6-1 ASSDMGTGVEAF
. TRBV28 ASSLGAGEGGQY
TRBD1 TRBV10-3 AISTSSTGGSPLH
. TRBV19 ASRGRGTYNEQF
. TRBV5-1 ASSLNRDTYGYT
TRBD1 TRBV2 ASSVGQGASGYT
. TRBV5-5 ASSLRPPPGDTEAF